The 19 T cell receptor beta chains reported below all come from one sample, sequenced in a study of T cells in Graves' hyperthyroidism and ophthalmopathy. TCR beta CDR3 regions were amplified from RNA. HTBI primers were employed in a first-round RT-PCR of the TCR CDR3. TCRdb re-analysed the multiplex PCR reads in MiXCR, keeping a single row per CDR3 protein. The sample carries 200,000 to 250,000 distinct CDR3 sequences, 16% recorded once. Specimen: blood. Every receptor here comes from a woman aged 18 to 35 with Graves' ophthalmopathy.

This clonotype was detected ten times or more. This sequence joins TRBV12-3 or TRBV12-4 and TRBJ1-1; TRBD1 agrees at 8 bases. V was pared by 3 bases and J by 5 bases, with 5 bases of the junction left unmatched. The CDR3 length is 14 residues. CDR3 amino acids: CASSLSRGQTEAFF. CDR3 in DNA: TGTGCCAGCAGTTTGAGCAGGGGGCAGACTGAAGCTTTCTTT.

In its sample, this clonotype was seen many times. This sequence joins TRBV10-3 and TRBJ2-1; 14 bases agree with TRBD2. The CDR3 is made up of 16 amino acids. Trimming removed 0 bases from V and 9 bases from J; junction bases left unmatched: 4. Per the germline V gene, CDR1 is ENHRY and CDR2 is SYGVKD. CDR3: CAISESTSGGATEQFF. CDR3 bases: TGTGCCATCAGTGAGTCGACTAGCGGGGGGGCTACTGAGCAGTTCTTC.

The CDR3 DNA is TGTGCCAGCAGCAAGGGCGCGGTCTATGGCTACACCTTC. It is translated as CASSKGAVYGYTF. The chain combines TRBV6-1 with TRBJ1-2; no clear D. The ends were cut back, 6 bases at V and 4 bases at J, with 12 bases in the middle. Germline-derived CDR1 and CDR2 are MNHNS and SASEGT. The CDR3 spans 13 residues.

This clonotype came up many times. The chain recombines TRBV11-3 with TRBJ2-1; 9 positions agree with TRBD1. This CDR3 contains 15 residues. CDR1 SGHNT and CDR2 YENEEA come from the germline V gene. Trimming at V came to 4 bases and at J to 3 bases, leaving 4 bases not matched to a gene. Here the CDR3 DNA reads TGTGCCAGCAGCTCGGACAGGGGCGTCTACAATGAGCAGTTCTTC. It encodes CASSSDRGVYNEQFF.

The sample holds a few counts of this clonotype. The genes are TRBV20-1 and TRBJ2-1, with D possibly TRBD2 on 5 matching bases. The V and J ends lost 6 bases and 9 bases respectively, with 12 bases between them. The CDR3 totals 11 residues. In germline, CDR1 is DFQATT, CDR2 SNEGSKA (reference sequence). The CDR3 sequence is CSAELVPEQFF. The CDR3 DNA reads as TGCAGTGCGGAACTAGTCCCTGAGCAGTTCTTC.

Comments on this clonotype: A junction boundary mismatches the germline segment, possibly from a read error. V and J are TRBV3-1 and TRBJ2-1; 9 bases are shared with TRBD2. Germline V CDR1 and CDR2: LGHDT, YNNKEL (reference sequence). CDR3 length: 17 residues. CDR3 nucleotide sequence: TGTGCCAGCAGCCCTACATTAGCGGGAGAGATCTACAATGAGCAGTCCTTC. This sequence encodes CASSPTLAGEIYNEQSF.

At least ten counts were recorded for this clonotype. V and J are TRBV5-1 and TRBJ1-4; D unresolved. This CDR3 is 14 amino acids long. Trimming took off 4 bases at V and 12 bases at J, with 19 bases between the two ends. The germline V gene has CDR1 SGHRS and CDR2 YFSETQ. The CDR3 here is CASSPEGSTSELFF. The CDR3 DNA follows: TGCGCCAGCAGCCCAGAAGGTAGTACTTCGGAACTGTTTTTT. The variable domain in full, with the rest retrieved from reference TRBV5-1 and TRBJ1-4, is KAGVTQTPRYLIKTRGQQVTLSCSPISGHRSVSWYQQTPGQGLQFLFEYFSETQRNKGNFPGRFSGRQFSNSRSEMNVSTLELGDSALYLCASSPEGSTSELFFGSGTQLSVL.

Turning to this clonotype: A read error may produce the germline difference seen at one junction end. J is TRBJ1-4 and V is TRBV15; TRBD1 aligns across 11 bases. The CDR3 totals 15 residues. Germline V gene lookup returns CDR1 LNHNV and CDR2 YYDKDF (reference sequence). CDR3 region: CVTSRTGGGNEKLFF. The CDR3 DNA is TGTGTCACCAGCAGGACAGGGGGCGGGAATGAAAAACTGTTTTTT. The full variable domain, completed using reference TRBV15 and TRBJ1-4, is DAMVIQNPRYQVTQFGKPVTLSCSQTLNHNVMYWYQQKSSQAPKLLFHYYDKDFNNEADTPDNFQSRRPNTSFCFLDIRSPGLGDTAMYLCVTSRTGGGNEKLFFGSGTQLSVL.

Many counts were recorded for this clonotype. CDR3 in DNA: TGTGCCAGCAGTTCGTACCAAAAAGCGCCTGGCTACACCTTC. The encoded protein is CASSSYQKAPGYTF. The rearrangement uses TRBV27 and TRBJ1-2, with D hard to call. The V gene's germline CDR1 is MNHEY and CDR2 SMNVEV (reference sequence). V was shortened by 4 bases and J by 7 bases, with 16 bases between the two germline ends. There are 14 residues in the CDR3.

In its sample, this clonotype was seen many times. The chain has TRBV7-9 and TRBJ2-7; 7 bases agree with TRBD2. Trimming cost V 5 bases and J 6 bases; bases outside gene matches: 4. CDR3 size: 12 residues. The germline gives CDR1 SEHNR, CDR2 FQNEAQ (reference sequence). In DNA form, the CDR3 reads TGTGCCAGCAGCACTAGCGTCTTCGAGCAGTACTTC. Translated: CASSTSVFEQYF.

Many counts were recorded for this clonotype. The rearrangement links TRBV3-1 to TRBJ2-2; the match to TRBD1 covers 7 bases. Unmatched junction bases numbered 8, after V lost 1 base and J lost 6 bases. This CDR3 is built from 16 residues. Germline assignment: CDR1 LGHDT and CDR2 YNNKEL (reference sequence). The CDR3, as DNA: TGTGCCAGCAGCCAAGTTGCGGACAGGCTTTCCGGGGAGCTGTTTTTT. This encodes CASSQVADRLSGELFF. Supplemented by reference TRBV3-1 and TRBJ2-2, the full variable domain reads DTAVSQTPKYLVTQMGNDKSIKCEQNLGHDTMYWYKQDSKKFLKIMFSYNNKELIINETVPNRFSPKSPDKAHLNLHINSLELGDSAVYFCASSQVADRLSGELFFGEGSRLTVL.

There are many counts of this clonotype. For the CDR3, the DNA is TGCAGTGTCAGGGTGTCGGCGTTAGCCAAAAACATTCAGTACTTC. It specifies CSVRVSALAKNIQYF. V gene TRBV20-1 combines with J gene TRBJ2-4, with D perhaps TRBD1 (5 bases). The V gene lost 7 bases and the J gene lost 0 bases, with 16 bases spanning the gap. Germline assignment: CDR1 DFQATT and CDR2 SNEGSKA (reference sequence). This CDR3 region has 15 residues.

This clonotype has a count of ten or more. The V call is TRBV20-1, the J call TRBJ1-1, with 9 bases matching TRBD1. V was clipped by 8 bases and J by 0 bases; unmatched bases: 7. This CDR3 spans 14 amino acids. The germline V gene has CDR1 DFQATT and CDR2 SNEGSKA (reference sequence). This CDR3 reads CSTIQGAMNTEAFF. DNA for the CDR3: TGCAGTACAATACAGGGGGCTATGAACACTGAAGCTTTCTTT.

This clonotype was recorded at least ten times. This sequence joins TRBV5-1 and TRBJ2-3; TRBD2 matches at 11 bases. This CDR3 contains 15 residues. Trimming removed 5 bases from V and 1 base from J; junction bases left unmatched: 3. Germline CDR1 and CDR2: SGHRS and YFSETQ. The CDR3 DNA is TGCGCCAGCAGGACTAGCGGGGATCGCACAGATACGCAGTATTTT. Translated: CASRTSGDRTDTQYF.

The chain carries TRBV7-9 and TRBJ2-1; TRBD1 agrees at 10 bases. The CDR3 extends over 14 amino acids. Germline CDR1 and CDR2: SEHNR and FQNEAQ (reference sequence). The V segment lost 1 base and the J segment 10 bases; nucleotides outside the gene matches: 4. The CDR3 is CASSLGGDRGEQFF. The CDR3 DNA sequence: TGTGCCAGCAGCTTAGGGGGGGACAGGGGCGAGCAGTTCTTC.

The table lists this clonotype with many counts. The chain uses TRBV25-1 and TRBJ2-1, with TRBD1 matching 9 bases. J lost 10 bases, V lost 3 bases, and 10 bases had no gene match. Germline V gene lookup returns CDR1 MGHDK and CDR2 SYGVNS. This CDR3 comprises 15 residues. The CDR3 is CASSDIQGAAREQFF. DNA for the CDR3: TGTGCCAGCAGTGATATACAGGGGGCAGCCCGGGAGCAGTTCTTC. Full variable domain (rest looked up from reference TRBV25-1 and TRBJ2-1): EADIYQTPRYLVIGTGKKITLECSQTMGHDKMYWYQQDPGMELHLIHYSYGVNSTEKGDLSSESTVSRIRTEHFPLTLESARPSHTSQYLCASSDIQGAAREQFFGPGTRLTVL.

This clonotype has at least ten counts. The J gene is TRBJ1-3, the V gene TRBV12-3 or TRBV12-4; D is perhaps TRBD1 (5 bases). V shed 5 bases and J shed 0 bases, with 11 bases lying between them. This CDR3 region has 15 residues. The CDR3: CASSPDTYSGNTIYF. The CDR3 DNA reads as TGTGCCAGCAGTCCGGACACTTACTCTGGAAACACCATATATTTT.

This clonotype was seen ten or more times. The chain carries TRBV18 and TRBJ1-2; a possible D gene is TRBD1 (6 bases). The CDR3 sequence is 14 residues long. Germline-derived CDR1 and CDR2 are KGHSH and LQKENI. Trimming took 3 bases from V and 8 from J, leaving 16 bases between them. CDR3: CASSPTTGSGGYTF. In DNA, the CDR3 is TGTGCCAGCTCACCCACAACAGGGAGTGGCGGCTACACCTTC.

The chain couples TRBV28 to TRBJ2-5; 12 nucleotides line up with TRBD1. From germline, CDR1 is MDHEN and CDR2 SYDVKM. The ends lost 4 bases at V and 5 bases at J; junction bases unmatched: 8. The CDR3 totals 16 residues. CDR3 loop: CASSSLGTGGGETQYF. The CDR3, as DNA: TGTGCCAGCAGTTCTCTCGGGACAGGGGGCGGCGAGACCCAGTACTTC.